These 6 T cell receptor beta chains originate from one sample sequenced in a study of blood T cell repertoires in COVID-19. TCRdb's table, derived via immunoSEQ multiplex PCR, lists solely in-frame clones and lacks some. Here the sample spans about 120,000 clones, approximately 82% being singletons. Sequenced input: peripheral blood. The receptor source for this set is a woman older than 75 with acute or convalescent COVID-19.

The CDR3 loop is CASSADRTGELFF. In DNA, the CDR3 is TGTGCCAGCAGCGCGGATCGCACCGGGGAGCTGTTTTTT. The V gene is TRBV7-3, the J gene TRBJ2-2; the D is unclear. The germline V and J ends were trimmed by 5 bases and 4 bases, with 8 bases remaining between them. In germline, CDR1 is SGHTA, CDR2 FQGTGA. This CDR3 spans 13 amino acids.

CDR3 sequence: CASTKNRASGGYTF. The DNA for the CDR3 is TGTGCCAGCACCAAAAACAGGGCAAGTGGTGGCTACACCTTC. The V gene is TRBV13, the J gene TRBJ1-2; TRBD1 might be the D (6 bases). Germline V CDR1 and CDR2: PRHDT, FYEKMQ (reference sequence). Trimming took off 7 bases at V and 7 bases at J, with 19 bases between the two ends. This CDR3 contains 14 residues.

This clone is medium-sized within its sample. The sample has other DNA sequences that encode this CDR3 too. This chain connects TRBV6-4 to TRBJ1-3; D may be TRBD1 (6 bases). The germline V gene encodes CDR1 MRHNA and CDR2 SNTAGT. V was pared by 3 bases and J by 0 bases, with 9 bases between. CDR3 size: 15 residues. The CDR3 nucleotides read TGTGCCAGCAGTGAGGACAGAAACTCTGGAAACACCATATATTTT. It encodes CASSEDRNSGNTIYF.

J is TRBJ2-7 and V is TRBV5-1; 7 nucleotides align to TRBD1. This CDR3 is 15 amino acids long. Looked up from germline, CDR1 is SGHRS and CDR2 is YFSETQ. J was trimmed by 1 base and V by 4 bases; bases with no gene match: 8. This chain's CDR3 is CASSETGTRSYEQYF. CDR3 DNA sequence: TGCGCCAGCAGCGAGACAGGGACGAGGTCCTACGAGCAGTACTTC.

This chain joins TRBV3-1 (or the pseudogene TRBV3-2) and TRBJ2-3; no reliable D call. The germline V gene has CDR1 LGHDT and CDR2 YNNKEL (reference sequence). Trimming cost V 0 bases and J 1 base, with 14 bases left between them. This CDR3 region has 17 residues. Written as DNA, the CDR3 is TGTGCCAGCAGCCAAGAGTCTTCAGGCGCCCGCACAGATACGCAGTATTTT. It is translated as CASSQESSGARTDTQYF.

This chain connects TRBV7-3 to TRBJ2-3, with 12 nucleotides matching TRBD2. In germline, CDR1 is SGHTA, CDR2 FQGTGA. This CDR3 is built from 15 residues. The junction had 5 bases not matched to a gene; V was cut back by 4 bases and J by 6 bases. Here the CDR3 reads CASSSLAGGSDTQYF. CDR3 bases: TGTGCCAGCAGCTCACTAGCGGGGGGATCGGATACGCAGTATTTT.